Shown below are 24 T cell receptor beta chains from a single sample sequenced in a study of CD8 T cells in ankylosing spondylitis. No antigens are known for them. Study results and limitations: Ankylosing spondylitis blood appeared to carry a characteristic TCR beta motif of several highly homologous variants.

MiXCR, applied by TCRdb to the 5' RACE reads, yields one record per CDR3 protein. Of around 440,000 distinct CDR3 sequences in the sample, about 15% were seen once. Sequences were obtained from blood, either unsorted or a sorted T cell fraction (not recorded which). These receptors originate from a male donor with ankylosing spondylitis.

In this sample, this clonotype turned up a few times. The V gene is TRBV9, the J gene TRBJ1-1, with D possibly TRBD1 on 6 matching bases. CDR3 size: 17 residues. Germline assignment: CDR1 SGDLS and CDR2 YYNGEE. V shed 3 bases and J shed 1 base, with 19 bases lying between them. CDR3 region: CASSATLRTVQNTEAFF. The CDR3, as DNA: TGTGCCAGCAGCGCGACACTGAGGACAGTTCAGAACACTGAAGCTTTCTTT.

J is TRBJ1-5 and V is TRBV20-1; TRBD1 matches 7 bases. CDR1 is DFQATT and CDR2 is SNEGSKA in the germline V gene (reference sequence). The CDR3 contains 15 residues. V was pared by 1 base and J by 2 bases, with 5 bases of the junction left unmatched. CDR3 in amino acids: CSARAQGSGNQPQHF. CDR3 coding DNA: TGCAGTGCTAGAGCACAGGGGTCCGGCAATCAGCCCCAGCATTTT.

This clonotype was detected many times. This chain links TRBV12-3 or TRBV12-4 with TRBJ2-5; D uncertain. Trimming removed 4 bases at V and 2 bases at J, with 8 bases between. The CDR3 has 13 residues. The CDR3 here is CASSSTQQETQYF. DNA for the CDR3: TGTGCCAGCAGTTCGACTCAACAAGAGACCCAGTACTTC.

This clonotype was seen repeatedly, ten times or more. The rearrangement links TRBV11-1 to TRBJ2-3; D is uncertain. V dropped 3 bases and J dropped 6 bases, with 13 bases sitting between them. Germline lookup yields CDR1 SGHAT and CDR2 FQDESV (reference sequence). CDR3 length: 14 amino acids. CDR3 nucleotide sequence: TGTGCCAGCAGCTTCGGGCAGGAAGGGGATACGCAGTATTTT. Protein product: CASSFGQEGDTQYF.

This clonotype was picked up many times. The chain carries TRBV29-1 and TRBJ1-1, with a weak D call TRBD1 (5 bases). Germline values: CDR1 SQVTM, CDR2 ANQGSEA. The length of the CDR3 is 15 residues. V dropped 4 bases and J dropped 10 bases, with 25 bases sitting between them. The DNA for the CDR3 is TGCAGCGTTGGTAGAGGACAAGCCTCTACAGGCGGAGCTTTCTTT. Protein product: CSVGRGQASTGGAFF.

This sequence joins TRBV2 and TRBJ2-1, with 10 bases lining up with TRBD1. Germline lookup yields CDR1 SNHLY and CDR2 FYNNEI. Trimming took 6 bases from V and 7 from J; bases not matched to a gene: 6. This CDR3 is 14 amino acids long. The CDR3 bases are TGTGCCAGCAGGCTCCTGGACAGGGGGAATGAGCAGTTCTTC. This sequence encodes CASRLLDRGNEQFF.

This chain uses TRBV7-2 with TRBJ2-7; 11 bases line up with TRBD2. Trimming cost V 5 bases and J 9 bases; bases outside gene matches: 12. Germline CDR1 reads SGHTA; CDR2 reads FQGNSA. The CDR3 consists of 15 residues. In DNA, the CDR3 is TGTGCCAGCAGCCAACAAGGGACTAGCGGCCTGAGGCAGTACTTC. Its translation is CASSQQGTSGLRQYF. The full variable domain, completed using reference TRBV7-2 and TRBJ2-7, is GAGVSQSPSNKVTEKGKDVELRCDPISGHTALYWYRQSLGQGLEFLIYFQGNSAPDKSGLPSDRFSAERTGGSVSTLTIQRTQQEDSAVYLCASSQQGTSGLRQYFGPGTRLTVT.

The rearrangement uses TRBV7-9 and TRBJ1-2; 7 bases are shared with TRBD1. V lost 6 bases, J lost 7 bases, and 14 bases stayed unmatched. The CDR3 runs 15 residues. CDR1 and CDR2 from the germline V gene are SEHNR and FQNEAQ (reference sequence). The CDR3, as DNA: TGTGCCAGCAGTCCTCCCAAGACAGGGACGGGTGGCTACACCTTC. Translated: CASSPPKTGTGGYTF.

The chain joins TRBV28 to TRBJ2-7; 13 bases line up with TRBD2. With V trimmed by 7 bases and J by 7 bases, 7 bases remained unmatched. CDR1 and CDR2 (germline): MDHEN, SYDVKM. The CDR3 is made up of 14 amino acids. CDR3 coding DNA: TGTGCCAGCACCTTCCCGGGACTAGCGGGGGAGCAGTACTTC. Its protein is CASTFPGLAGEQYF.

This clonotype has more than one count but fewer than ten. The chain links TRBV6-5 to TRBJ1-2, with a tentative D call TRBD1 (6 bases). The CDR3 contains 14 residues. The ends were cut back, 2 bases at V and 8 bases at J, with 15 bases in the middle. The germline V gene encodes CDR1 MNHEY and CDR2 SVGAGI. The CDR3 nucleotides are TGTGCCAGCAGTTACGGAAGGGGGGTGGAGGGCTACACCTTC. It is translated as CASSYGRGVEGYTF.

The table lists this clonotype with many counts. The rearrangement links TRBV19 to TRBJ1-1; 9 nucleotides line up with TRBD1. V was clipped by 9 bases and J by 0 bases; unmatched bases: 5. Germline CDR1 is LNHDA and CDR2 is SQIVND (reference sequence). CDR3 length equals 14 residues. The CDR3 is CASSRDRVNTEAFF. The CDR3 nucleotides are TGTGCCAGCTCACGGGACAGGGTGAACACTGAAGCTTTCTTT.

This chain connects TRBV20-1 to TRBJ1-3; no reliable D call. The CDR3 is 14 residues long. With 4 bases removed from V and 8 bases from J, the gap between germline ends came to 18 bases. CDR1 DFQATT and CDR2 SNEGSKA come from the germline V gene (reference sequence). CDR3 loop: CSANRGRRSDTIYF. The CDR3 DNA reads TGCAGTGCTAACCGCGGACGGAGGAGCGACACCATATATTTT.

This chain uses TRBV12-3 or TRBV12-4 with TRBJ1-3; unclear D gene. The length of the CDR3 is 13 residues. V was pared by 6 bases and J by 6 bases, with 12 bases between. The CDR3 is CASRGGTTNTIYF. Here the CDR3 DNA reads TGTGCCAGCAGAGGTGGCACGACAAACACCATATATTTT.

The chain carries TRBV5-6 and TRBJ2-1; TRBD1 agrees at 7 bases. The ends lost 4 bases at V and 4 bases at J; junction bases unmatched: 8. CDR1 and CDR2 (germline): SGHDT, YYEEEE. This CDR3 spans 15 amino acids. CDR3 in amino acids: CASSLLHRGYNEQFF. The DNA of the CDR3 is TGTGCCAGCAGCCTCTTGCACAGGGGATACAATGAGCAGTTCTTC.

The rearrangement joins TRBV7-9 to TRBJ2-7; tentative D call: TRBD2 (7 bases). The CDR3 spans 16 residues. Trimming removed 8 bases at V and 0 bases at J, with 20 bases between. Germline loops: CDR1 SEHNR, CDR2 FQNEAQ (reference sequence). CDR3 bases: TGTGCCAGCGGAAGGGGCGGGGGCCGGAGCTCCTACGAGCAGTACTTC. Translating gives CASGRGGGRSSYEQYF.

This clonotype has at least ten counts. The rearrangement links TRBV6-1 to TRBJ1-1; tentatively, D is TRBD1 (6 bases). Germline V CDR1 and CDR2: MNHNS, SASEGT. Trimming removed 5 bases from V and 1 base from J, with 14 bases in between. The CDR3 covers 15 residues. The DNA for the CDR3 is TGTGCCAGCAGTAGTGGGGGGCTAGCGAACACTGAAGCTTTCTTT. It encodes CASSSGGLANTEAFF.

This chain connects TRBV3-1 to TRBJ2-5, with D perhaps TRBD1 or TRBD2 (5 bases each). The CDR3 sequence is 16 residues long. Trimming shortened V by 1 base and J by 1 base, and 13 bases separated the two germline ends. From germline, CDR1 is LGHDT and CDR2 YNNKEL (reference sequence). The CDR3 bases are TGTGCCAGCAGCCAAGGGGGGAAGGGGACCCAAGAGACCCAGTACTTC. The encoded protein is CASSQGGKGTQETQYF.

J is TRBJ2-7 and V is TRBV6-1; no clear D gene. This CDR3 is 15 amino acids long. Germline values: CDR1 MNHNS, CDR2 SASEGT. The V and J ends lost 4 bases and 3 bases respectively, with 16 bases between them. In DNA, the CDR3 is TGTGCCAGCAGTGGGCCCATTGGTTTAGGCTACGAGCAGTACTTC. Protein product: CASSGPIGLGYEQYF.

This clonotype was picked up a small number of times. The chain has TRBV5-1 and TRBJ2-5; D not resolved. Looked up from germline, CDR1 is SGHRS and CDR2 is YFSETQ. V was cut by 0 bases and J by 6 bases, with 15 bases left in between. The CDR3 extends over 15 amino acids. CDR3 nucleotide sequence: TGCGCCAGCAGCTTGGCAATTGCATCCCGCAAGACCCAGTACTTC. It yields the protein CASSLAIASRKTQYF.

The rearrangement joins TRBV7-2 to TRBJ2-7; 8 bases are a match to TRBD2. CDR3 length: 15 amino acids. CDR1 is SGHTA, CDR2 FQGNSA, per germline. With V trimmed by 5 bases and J by 2 bases, 8 bases remained unmatched. CDR3 nucleotide sequence: TGTGCCAGCAGCGCCGCGACTAGCGCAACCTACGAGCAGTACTTC. The encoded protein is CASSAATSATYEQYF.

This sequence joins TRBV20-1 and TRBJ1-6; D not certain. Per the germline V gene, CDR1 is DFQATT and CDR2 is SNEGSKA (reference sequence). The V end lost 1 base, the J end lost 17 bases, and 12 bases lay between the germline ends. This CDR3 region has 11 residues. CDR3 region: CSARVGGFFHF. For the CDR3, the DNA is TGCAGTGCTAGAGTAGGAGGCTTTTTCCACTTT.

V gene TRBV20-1 combines with J gene TRBJ2-1, with D possibly called TRBD1 or TRBD2 (5 bases each). V gave up 5 bases and J gave up 4 bases, with 18 bases separating them. CDR1 DFQATT and CDR2 SNEGSKA come from the germline V gene (reference sequence). This CDR3 has 15 amino acids. The CDR3 DNA sequence: TGCAGTGCTCGCCGGGACGGAGAGCTTTACAATGAGCAGTTCTTC. This sequence encodes CSARRDGELYNEQFF.

In this sample, this clonotype turned up a few times. This chain uses TRBV18 with TRBJ2-1; D gene ambiguous. V dropped 0 bases and J dropped 5 bases, with 2 bases sitting between them. The CDR3 totals 12 residues. From germline, CDR1 is KGHSH and CDR2 LQKENI. CDR3 sequence reads: CASSPPNNEQFF. The CDR3 DNA follows: TGTGCCAGCTCACCACCCAACAATGAGCAGTTCTTC.

The chain has TRBV7-9 and TRBJ2-1; 9 bases map to TRBD2. CDR1 and CDR2 from the germline V gene are SEHNR and FQNEAQ (reference sequence). The CDR3 sequence is 14 residues long. The J segment lost 3 bases and the V segment lost 7 bases, leaving 4 bases of the junction unmatched. The CDR3 here is CASTLAGRYNEQFF. As DNA, the CDR3 is TGTGCCAGCACCCTAGCGGGACGCTACAATGAGCAGTTCTTC.